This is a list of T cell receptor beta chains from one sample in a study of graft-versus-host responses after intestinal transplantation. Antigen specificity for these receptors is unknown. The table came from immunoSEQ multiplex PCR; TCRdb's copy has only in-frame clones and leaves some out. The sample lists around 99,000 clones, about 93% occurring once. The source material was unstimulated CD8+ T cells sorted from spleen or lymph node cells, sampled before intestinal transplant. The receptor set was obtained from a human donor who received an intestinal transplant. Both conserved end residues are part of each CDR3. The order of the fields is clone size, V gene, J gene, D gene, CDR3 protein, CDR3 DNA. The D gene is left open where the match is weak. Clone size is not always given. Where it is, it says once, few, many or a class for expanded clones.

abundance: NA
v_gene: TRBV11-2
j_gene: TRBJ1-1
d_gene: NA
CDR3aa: CASSSRLQDPFTEAFF
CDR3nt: TGTGCCAGCAGCTCTAGATTACAGGATCCCTTCACTGAAGCTTTCTTT

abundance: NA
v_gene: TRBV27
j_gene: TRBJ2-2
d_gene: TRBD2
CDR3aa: CASAYLLGGTGELFF
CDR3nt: TGTGCCAGCGCTTACCTGCTCGGGGGGACCGGGGAGCTGTTTTTT

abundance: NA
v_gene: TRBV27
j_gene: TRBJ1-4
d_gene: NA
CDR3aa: CASSLGRGHEKLFF
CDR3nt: TGTGCCAGCAGTTTAGGCAGGGGCCACGAAAAACTGTTTTTT

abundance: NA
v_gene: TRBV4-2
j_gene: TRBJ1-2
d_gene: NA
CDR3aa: CASSQGQGLDYGYTF
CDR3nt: TGTGCCAGCAGCCAAGGGCAGGGCCTGGACTATGGCTACACCTTC

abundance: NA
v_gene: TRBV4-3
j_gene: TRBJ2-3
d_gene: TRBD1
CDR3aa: CASSQGQGPDTQYF
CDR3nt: TGCGCCAGCAGCCAAGGACAGGGGCCAGATACGCAGTATTTT

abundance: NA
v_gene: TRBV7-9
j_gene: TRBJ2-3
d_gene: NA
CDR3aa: CASSLTGTRDPTDTQYF
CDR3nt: TGTGCCAGCAGCCTGACAGGGACTCGTGATCCCACAGATACGCAGTATTTT

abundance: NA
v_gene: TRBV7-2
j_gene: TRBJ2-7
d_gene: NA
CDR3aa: CASSFLGWGAHYEQYF
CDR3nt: TGTGCCAGCAGCTTCCTGGGATGGGGAGCGCACTACGAGCAGTACTTC

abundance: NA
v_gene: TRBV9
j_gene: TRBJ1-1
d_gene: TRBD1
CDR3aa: CASSSGTGGNTEAFF
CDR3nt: TGTGCCAGCAGCTCCGGGACAGGGGGCAACACTGAAGCTTTCTTT

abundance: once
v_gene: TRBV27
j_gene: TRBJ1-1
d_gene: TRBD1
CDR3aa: CASSSQGYMNTEAFF
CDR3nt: TGTGCCAGCAGCTCACAGGGGTATATGAACACTGAAGCTTTCTTT

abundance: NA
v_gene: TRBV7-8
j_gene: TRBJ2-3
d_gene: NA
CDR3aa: CASSAMREAIQDTQYF
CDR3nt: TGTGCCAGCAGCGCCATGCGTGAGGCAATACAAGATACGCAGTATTTT

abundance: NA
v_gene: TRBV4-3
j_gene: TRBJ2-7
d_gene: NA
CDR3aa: CASSQEATGIQYEQYF
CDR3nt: TGCGCCAGCAGCCAAGAAGCGACAGGAATTCAATACGAGCAGTACTTC

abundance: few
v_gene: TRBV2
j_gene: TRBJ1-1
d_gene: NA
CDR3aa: CASSESTGAFF
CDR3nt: TGTGCCAGCAGCGAGAGTACGGGAGCTTTCTTT

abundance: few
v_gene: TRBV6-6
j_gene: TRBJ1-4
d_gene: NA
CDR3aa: CASRATRRSEDEKLFF
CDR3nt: TGTGCCAGCAGGGCGACCAGACGGTCGGAGGATGAAAAACTGTTTTTT

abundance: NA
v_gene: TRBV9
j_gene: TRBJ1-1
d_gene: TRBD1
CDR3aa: CASSVGDRGDTEAFF
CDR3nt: TGTGCCAGCAGCGTTGGAGACAGGGGTGACACTGAAGCTTTCTTT

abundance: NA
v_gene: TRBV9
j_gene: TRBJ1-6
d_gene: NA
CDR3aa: CASSGGGENSPLHF
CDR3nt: TGTGCCAGCAGCGGAGGGGGGGAGAATTCACCCCTCCACTTT

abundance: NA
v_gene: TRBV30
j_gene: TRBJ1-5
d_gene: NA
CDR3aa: CAWSGGGRQPQHF
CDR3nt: TGTGCCTGGAGTGGCGGGGGACGGCAGCCCCAGCATTTT

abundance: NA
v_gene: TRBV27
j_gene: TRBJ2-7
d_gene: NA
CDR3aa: CASSRIYEQYF
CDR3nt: TGTGCCAGCAGCAGGATCTACGAGCAGTACTTC

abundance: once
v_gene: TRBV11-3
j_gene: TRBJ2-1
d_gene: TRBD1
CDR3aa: CASSDRQGYYNEQFF
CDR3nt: TGTGCCAGCAGCGACCGACAGGGATACTACAATGAGCAGTTCTTC

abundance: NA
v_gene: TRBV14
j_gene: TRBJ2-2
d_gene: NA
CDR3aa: CASRAPTGELFF
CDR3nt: TGTGCCAGCAGAGCCCCCACCGGGGAGCTGTTTTTT

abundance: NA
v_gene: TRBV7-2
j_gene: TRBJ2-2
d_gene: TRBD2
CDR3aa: CASSLIAGEENGELFF
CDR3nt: TGTGCCAGCAGCTTAATTGCGGGGGAGGAAAACGGGGAGCTGTTTTTT

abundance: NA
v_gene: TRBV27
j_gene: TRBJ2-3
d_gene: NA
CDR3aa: CASSPDRGGTDTQYF
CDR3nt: TGTGCCAGCAGTCCTGACAGGGGAGGGACAGATACGCAGTATTTT

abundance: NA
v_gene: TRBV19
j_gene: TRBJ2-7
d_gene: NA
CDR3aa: CASSPWEGAYEQYF
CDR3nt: TGTGCCAGTAGTCCCTGGGAGGGGGCCTACGAGCAGTACTTC

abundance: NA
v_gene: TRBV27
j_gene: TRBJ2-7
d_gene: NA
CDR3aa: CASSPHSQGTYEQYF
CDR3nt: TGTGCCAGCAGTCCTCACTCACAGGGTACCTACGAGCAGTACTTC

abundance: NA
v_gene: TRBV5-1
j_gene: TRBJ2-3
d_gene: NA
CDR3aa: CASSFEQGTDTQYF
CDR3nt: TGCGCCAGCAGCTTTGAACAGGGCACAGATACGCAGTATTTT

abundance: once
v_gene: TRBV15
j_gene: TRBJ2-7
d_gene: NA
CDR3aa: CATSPPRGATKSYEQYF
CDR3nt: TGTGCCACCAGCCCACCTCGGGGGGCAACGAAATCCTACGAGCAGTACTTC

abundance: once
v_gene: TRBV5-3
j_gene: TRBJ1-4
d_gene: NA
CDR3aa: CARSFRGTNEKLFF
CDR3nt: TGTGCCAGAAGCTTCAGGGGAACTAATGAAAAACTGTTTTTT

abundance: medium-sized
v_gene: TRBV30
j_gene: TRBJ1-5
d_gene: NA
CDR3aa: CAWSVQGYYSNQPQHF
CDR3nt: TGTGCCTGGAGTGTACAGGGATACTATAGCAATCAGCCCCAGCATTTT

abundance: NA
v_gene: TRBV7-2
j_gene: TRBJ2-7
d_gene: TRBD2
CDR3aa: CASSLARRTSGFPYYEQYF
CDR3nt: TGTGCCAGCAGCTTAGCGAGAAGGACTAGCGGCTTCCCCTACTACGAGCAGTACTTC

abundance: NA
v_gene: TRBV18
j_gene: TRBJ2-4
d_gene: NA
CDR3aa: CASSPPNGGDIQYF
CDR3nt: TGTGCCAGCTCACCACCGAACGGGGGAGACATTCAGTACTTC

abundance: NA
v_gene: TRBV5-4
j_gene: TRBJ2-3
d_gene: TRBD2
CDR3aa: CASSPGLAGGGSTDTQYF
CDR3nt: TGTGCCAGCAGCCCGGGACTAGCGGGGGGGGGAAGCACAGATACGCAGTATTTT

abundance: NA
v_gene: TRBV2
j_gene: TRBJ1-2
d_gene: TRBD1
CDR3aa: CASRPGTADLYGYTF
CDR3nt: TGTGCCAGCAGGCCCGGGACAGCCGACCTCTATGGCTACACCTTC

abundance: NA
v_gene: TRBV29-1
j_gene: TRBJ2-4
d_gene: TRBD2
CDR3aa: CSVALAGLGRNIQYF
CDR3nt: TGCAGCGTTGCACTAGCGGGGTTGGGGAGAAACATTCAGTACTTC

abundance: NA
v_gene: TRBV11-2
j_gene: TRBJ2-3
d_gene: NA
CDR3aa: CASSLAGGPDTQYF
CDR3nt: TGTGCCAGCAGCTTAGCCGGGGGTCCAGATACGCAGTATTTT

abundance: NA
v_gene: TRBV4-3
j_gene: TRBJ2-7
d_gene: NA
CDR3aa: CASSQAGPGDYEQYF
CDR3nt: TGCGCCAGCAGCCAAGCAGGGCCAGGGGACTACGAGCAGTACTTC

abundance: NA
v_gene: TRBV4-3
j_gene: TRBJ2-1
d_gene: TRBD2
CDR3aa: CASSHSGGARNEQFF
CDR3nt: TGCGCCAGCAGCCATAGCGGGGGGGCCAGGAATGAGCAGTTCTTC

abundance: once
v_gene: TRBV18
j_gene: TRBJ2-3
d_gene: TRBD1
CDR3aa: CASSPPDRPSTDTQYF
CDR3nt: TGTGCCAGCTCACCCCCGGACAGGCCTAGCACAGATACGCAGTATTTT

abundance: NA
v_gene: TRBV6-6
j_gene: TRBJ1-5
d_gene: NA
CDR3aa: CASSYGAPNQPQHF
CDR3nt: TGTGCCAGCAGTTATGGGGCCCCCAATCAGCCCCAGCATTTT

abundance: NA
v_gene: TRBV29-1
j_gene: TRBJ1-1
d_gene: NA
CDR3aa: CSVEDPGDMNTEAFF
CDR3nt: TGCAGCGTTGAAGACCCAGGGGACATGAACACTGAAGCTTTCTTT

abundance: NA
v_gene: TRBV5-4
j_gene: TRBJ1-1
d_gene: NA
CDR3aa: CASSPGSGGSTEAFF
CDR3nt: TGTGCCAGCAGCCCCGGGAGCGGAGGGAGCACTGAAGCTTTCTTT

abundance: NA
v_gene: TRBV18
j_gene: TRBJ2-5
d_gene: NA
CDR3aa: CASSRLGTEQQETQYF
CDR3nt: TGTGCCAGCTCACGTCTTGGCACAGAGCAACAAGAGACCCAGTACTTC

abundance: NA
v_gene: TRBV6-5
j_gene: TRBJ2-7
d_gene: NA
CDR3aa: CASSYGDSHSYEQYF
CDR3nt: TGTGCCAGCAGTTACGGGGACTCACACTCCTACGAGCAGTACTTC

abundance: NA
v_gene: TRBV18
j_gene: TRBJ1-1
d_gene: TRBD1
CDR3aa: CASSPPPEYRGMNTEAFF
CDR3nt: TGTGCCAGCTCCCCACCTCCCGAATACAGGGGGATGAACACTGAAGCTTTCTTT

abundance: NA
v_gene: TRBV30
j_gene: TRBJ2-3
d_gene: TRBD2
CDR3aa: CAWSERLAGGQGDTQYF
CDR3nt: TGTGCCTGGAGTGAGCGACTAGCGGGGGGGCAGGGAGATACGCAGTATTTT

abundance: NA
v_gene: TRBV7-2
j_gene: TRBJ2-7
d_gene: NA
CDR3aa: CASSIAGDRSSFYEQYF
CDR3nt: TGTGCCAGCAGCATAGCGGGGGACAGGTCCTCATTCTACGAGCAGTACTTC

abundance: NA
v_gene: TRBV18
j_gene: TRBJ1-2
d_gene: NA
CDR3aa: CASSPPRAPYGYTF
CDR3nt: TGTGCCAGCTCACCACCCAGGGCCCCCTATGGCTACACCTTC

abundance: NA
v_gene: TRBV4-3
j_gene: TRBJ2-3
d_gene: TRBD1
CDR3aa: CASSQVGPGGGDTQYF
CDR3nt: TGCGCCAGCAGCCAAGTAGGCCCAGGGGGCGGAGATACGCAGTATTTT

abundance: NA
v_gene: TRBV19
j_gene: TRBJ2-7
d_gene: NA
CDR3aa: CASSARGGPLRDEQYF
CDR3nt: TGTGCCAGTAGCGCCAGAGGGGGACCCCTACGTGACGAGCAGTACTTC